This T cell receptor beta chain originates from a study of control samples from healthy donors and cancer patients. The protocol was immunoSEQ multiplex PCR, while the TCRdb copy is restricted to in-frame clones and leaves out a portion. This table holds around 180,000 clones, around 88% found once. Germline CDR1 is LNHNV and CDR2 is YYDKDF (reference sequence). This CDR3 is built from 14 residues. V dropped 9 bases and J dropped 5; count of bases not matched to a gene: 9. The receptor comes from a woman in her twenties or thirties in good health. J is TRBJ2-5 and V is TRBV15; TRBD1 agrees at 10 bases. The sequenced sample consisted of blood. The CDR3 region has the DNA TGTGCCACAAGACAGGGGGCAGCTGAGGAGACCCAGTACTTC. Protein sequence: CATRQGAAEETQYF.